This record concerns one T cell receptor (beta chain) sequence. This record belongs to a study of blood T cell repertoires in COVID-19. Across the whole study: The cDNA or gDNA used as material had been derived from T cells, B-cell-depleted T cells, or PBMCs.

Authors' analysis steps: Researchers report that nucleated cell counts were estimated from reference gene primer amplification. Assay used: immunoSEQ multiplex PCR; TCRdb lists only in-frame clones, some missing. That table is the source of V, J and clone size, and D and trimming were worked out from the DNA. The sample consists of under 200,000 clones, about 88% of them appearing once. This CDR3 is 13 amino acids long. Germline-derived CDR1 and CDR2 are SEHNR and FQNEAQ (reference sequence). V was clipped by 8 bases and J by 4 bases, with 14 bases between them. The clonotype was recovered from a man between 40 and 49 years old with active or convalescent COVID-19. The chain joins TRBV7-9 to TRBJ2-5; D is perhaps TRBD2 (5 bases). The sequencing input was peripheral blood. The CDR3 DNA follows: TGTGCCAGCCTCGGACTTGCAGGAGAGACCCAGTACTTC. The encoded protein is CASLGLAGETQYF.